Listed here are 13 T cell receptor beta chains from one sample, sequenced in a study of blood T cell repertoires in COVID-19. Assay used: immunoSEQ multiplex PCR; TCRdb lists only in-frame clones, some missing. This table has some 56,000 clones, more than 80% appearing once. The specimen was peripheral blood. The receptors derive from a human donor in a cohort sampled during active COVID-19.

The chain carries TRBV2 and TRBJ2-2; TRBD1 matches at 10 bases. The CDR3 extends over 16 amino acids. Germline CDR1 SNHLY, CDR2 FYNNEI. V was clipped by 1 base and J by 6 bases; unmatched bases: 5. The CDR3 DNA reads TGTGCCAGCAGTGAAGGGGGACAGGGGATCGCCGGGGAGCTGTTTTTT. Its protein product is CASSEGGQGIAGELFF.

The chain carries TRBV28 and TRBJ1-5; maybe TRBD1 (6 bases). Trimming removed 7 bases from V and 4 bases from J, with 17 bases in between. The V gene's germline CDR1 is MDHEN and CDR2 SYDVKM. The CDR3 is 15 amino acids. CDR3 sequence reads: CASNRDTLTNQPQHF. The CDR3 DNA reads TGTGCCAGCAACCGGGACACCCTAACAAATCAGCCCCAGCATTTT.

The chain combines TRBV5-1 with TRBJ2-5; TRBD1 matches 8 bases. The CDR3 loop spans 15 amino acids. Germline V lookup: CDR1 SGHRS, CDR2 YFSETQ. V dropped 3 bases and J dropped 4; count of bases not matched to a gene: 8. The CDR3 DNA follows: TGCGCCAGCAGCTCCGGGACAGGAAAATTAGAGACCCAGTACTTC. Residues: CASSSGTGKLETQYF.

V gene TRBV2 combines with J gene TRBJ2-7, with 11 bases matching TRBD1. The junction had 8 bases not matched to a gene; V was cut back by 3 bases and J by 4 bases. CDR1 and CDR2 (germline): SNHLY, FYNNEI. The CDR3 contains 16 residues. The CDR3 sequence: CASSEVIGQGAYEQYF. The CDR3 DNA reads TGTGCCAGCAGTGAGGTGATCGGACAGGGGGCTTACGAGCAGTACTTC.

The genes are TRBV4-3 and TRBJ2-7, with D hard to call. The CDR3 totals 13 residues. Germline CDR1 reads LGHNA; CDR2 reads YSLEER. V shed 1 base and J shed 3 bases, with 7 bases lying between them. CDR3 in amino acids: CASSQVQYYEQYF. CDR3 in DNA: TGCGCCAGCAGCCAAGTACAGTACTACGAGCAGTACTTC.

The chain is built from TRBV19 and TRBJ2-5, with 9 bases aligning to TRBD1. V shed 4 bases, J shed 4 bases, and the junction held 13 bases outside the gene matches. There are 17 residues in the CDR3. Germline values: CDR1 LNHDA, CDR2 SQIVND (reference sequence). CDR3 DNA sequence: TGTGCCAGTAGTACGTCCGGGACAGGGAATTCAGGAGAGACCCAGTACTTC. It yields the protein CASSTSGTGNSGETQYF.

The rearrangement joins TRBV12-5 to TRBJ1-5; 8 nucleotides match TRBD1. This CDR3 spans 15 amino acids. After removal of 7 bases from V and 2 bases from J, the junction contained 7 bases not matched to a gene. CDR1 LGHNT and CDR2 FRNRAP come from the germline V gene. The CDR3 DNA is TGTGCTAGTGCCCCGGACAGGGTTCGCAATCAGCCCCAGCATTTT. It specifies CASAPDRVRNQPQHF.

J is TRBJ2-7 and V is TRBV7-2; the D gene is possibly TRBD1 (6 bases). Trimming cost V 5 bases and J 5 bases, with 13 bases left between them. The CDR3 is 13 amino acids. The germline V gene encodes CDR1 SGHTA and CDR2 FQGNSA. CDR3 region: CASSNREGNEQYF. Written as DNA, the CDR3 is TGTGCCAGCAGCAACAGGGAAGGGAACGAGCAGTACTTC.

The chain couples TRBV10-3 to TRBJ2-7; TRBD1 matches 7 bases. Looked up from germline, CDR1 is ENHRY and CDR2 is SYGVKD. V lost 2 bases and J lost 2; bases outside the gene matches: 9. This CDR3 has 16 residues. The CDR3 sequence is CAISEMDRKGTYEQYF. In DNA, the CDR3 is TGTGCCATCAGTGAGATGGACAGGAAGGGAACCTACGAGCAGTACTTC.

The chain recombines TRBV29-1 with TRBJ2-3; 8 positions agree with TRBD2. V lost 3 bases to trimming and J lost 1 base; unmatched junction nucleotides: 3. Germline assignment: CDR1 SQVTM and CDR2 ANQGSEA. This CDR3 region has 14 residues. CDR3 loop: CSVEGAGGTDTQYF. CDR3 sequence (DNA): TGCAGCGTTGAGGGAGCGGGGGGCACAGATACGCAGTATTTT.

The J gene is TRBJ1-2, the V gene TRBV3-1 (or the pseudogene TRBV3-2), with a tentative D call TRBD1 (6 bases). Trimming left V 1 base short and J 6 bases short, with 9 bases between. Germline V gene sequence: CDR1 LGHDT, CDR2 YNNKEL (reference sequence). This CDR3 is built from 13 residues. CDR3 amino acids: CASSQGTADGYTF. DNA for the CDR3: TGTGCCAGCAGCCAAGGGACAGCGGATGGCTACACCTTC.

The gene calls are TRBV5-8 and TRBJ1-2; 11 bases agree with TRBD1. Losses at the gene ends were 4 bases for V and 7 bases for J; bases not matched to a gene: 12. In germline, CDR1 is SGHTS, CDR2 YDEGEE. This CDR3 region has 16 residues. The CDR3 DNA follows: TGTGCCAGCAGCCTACCTCCTGGGACAGGGGGTTCTGGCTACACCTTC. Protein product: CASSLPPGTGGSGYTF.

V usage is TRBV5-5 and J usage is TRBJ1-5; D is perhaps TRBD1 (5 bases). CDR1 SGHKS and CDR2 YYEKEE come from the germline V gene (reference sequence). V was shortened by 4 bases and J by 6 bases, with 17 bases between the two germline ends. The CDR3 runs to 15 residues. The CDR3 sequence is CASSPRGEAIQPQHF. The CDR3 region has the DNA TGTGCCAGCAGCCCTCGAGGGGAGGCTATTCAGCCCCAGCATTTT.